The 20 T cell receptor beta chains below were found in one sample sequenced in a study of response to subunit inactivated influenza vaccine. In TCRdb, the RT-PCR reads were re-called with MiXCR into one record per CDR3 protein. The sample holds more than 200,000 distinct CDR3 sequences, 9% to 15% seen once. The source was non-naive T cells sorted from PBMCs, collected approximately 15 days before vaccination. The origin of the receptors is a man over 45 who received an inactivated influenza vaccine.

This clonotype was seen only a few times. The chain couples TRBV5-1 to TRBJ2-3, with 8 bases that match TRBD2. J was trimmed by 1 base and V by 1 base; bases with no gene match: 2. Germline V gives CDR1 SGHRS, CDR2 YFSETQ. The CDR3 totals 15 residues. Written as DNA, the CDR3 is TGCGCCAGCAGCTTGCCGGGGGGGGGCACAGATACGCAGTATTTT. Translating gives CASSLPGGGTDTQYF.

This clonotype appeared many times. The rearrangement links TRBV27 to TRBJ1-2; 10 nucleotides match TRBD1. J was trimmed by 1 base and V by 5 bases; bases with no gene match: 10. The CDR3 has 17 residues. CDR1 is MNHEY and CDR2 is SMNVEV in the germline V gene (reference sequence). The CDR3: CASSTRQGARGNYGYTF. Here the CDR3 DNA reads TGTGCCAGCAGTACTCGACAGGGGGCAAGGGGTAACTATGGCTACACCTTC.

J is TRBJ2-3 and V is TRBV5-1; 7 bases agree with TRBD1. V was pared by 4 bases and J by 5 bases, with 10 bases of the junction left unmatched. The CDR3 consists of 15 residues. From germline, CDR1 is SGHRS and CDR2 YFSETQ. The CDR3 DNA sequence: TGCGCCAGCAGCCACAAACAGGGGTTGGGAGATACGCAGTATTTT. It translates to CASSHKQGLGDTQYF.

This clonotype was seen more than once but under ten times. The V and J genes are TRBV20-1 and TRBJ2-7; TRBD1 might be the D (6 bases). Germline CDR1 DFQATT, CDR2 SNEGSKA (reference sequence). This CDR3 is built from 15 residues. V shed 0 bases and J shed 6 bases, with 18 bases lying between them. CDR3 sequence: CSARDEQGKMGEQYF. As DNA, the CDR3 is TGCAGTGCTAGAGATGAGCAGGGGAAAATGGGCGAGCAGTACTTC.

This clonotype was counted many times. The chain is built from TRBV9 and TRBJ1-2; the D is unclear. Germline V gene sequence: CDR1 SGDLS, CDR2 YYNGEE. The CDR3 spans 15 residues. The V and J ends lost 4 bases and 3 bases respectively, with 16 bases between them. CDR3 coding DNA: TGTGCCAGCAGCCCACTTGGTGGGATCGACTATGGCTACACCTTC. Translation gives CASSPLGGIDYGYTF.

This clonotype was detected only a few times. This chain connects TRBV5-1 to TRBJ2-3; the match to TRBD2 covers 14 bases. Trimming removed 4 bases from V and 3 bases from J; junction bases left unmatched: 16. Germline V gene lookup returns CDR1 SGHRS and CDR2 YFSETQ. The CDR3 extends over 20 amino acids. The CDR3 bases are TGCGCCAGCAGCGGGGGGGTCAGCGGGACTAGCGGGAGTCGTACAGATACGCAGTATTTT. This gives the protein CASSGGVSGTSGSRTDTQYF.

This clonotype was recorded many times. The rearrangement links TRBV9 to TRBJ2-1; 8 bases fit TRBD2. Germline lookup yields CDR1 SGDLS and CDR2 YYNGEE. The CDR3 is 17 amino acids. Germline trimming cut 0 bases from V and 0 bases from J; bases unmatched to any gene: 5. CDR3 coding DNA: TGTGCCAGCAGCGTAGTGGACAGCGGGAGCTCCTACAATGAGCAGTTCTTC. This codes for CASSVVDSGSSYNEQFF.

A few counts support this clonotype. The V gene is TRBV7-9, the J gene TRBJ1-3, with 7 bases that match TRBD1. The junction had 8 bases not matched to a gene; V was cut back by 5 bases and J by 4 bases. This CDR3 has 15 residues. Germline V CDR1 and CDR2: SEHNR, FQNEAQ (reference sequence). The CDR3 region is CASSREGAVGNTIYF. Written as DNA, the CDR3 is TGTGCCAGCAGCCGCGAGGGGGCCGTGGGAAACACCATATATTTT.

The rearrangement uses TRBV11-2 and TRBJ1-5; the match to TRBD1 covers 9 bases. V lost 4 bases and J lost 1; bases outside the gene matches: 14. This CDR3 has 19 residues. Germline-derived CDR1 and CDR2 are SGHAT and FQNNGV. CDR3 nucleotides: TGTGCCAGCAGCTACGAGGGACAGGGTACTTTGAGGAGCAATCAGCCCCAGCATTTT. Amino acid sequence: CASSYEGQGTLRSNQPQHF. Based on the CDR3 plus reference TRBV11-2 and TRBJ1-5, the full variable domain is EAGVAQSPRYKIIEKRQSVAFWCNPISGHATLYWYQQILGQGPKLLIQFQNNGVVDDSQLPKDRFSAERLKGVDSTLKIQPAKLEDSAVYLCASSYEGQGTLRSNQPQHFGDGTRLSIL.

This clonotype has more than one count but fewer than ten. V gene TRBV20-1 combines with J gene TRBJ2-1, with 13 bases lining up with TRBD2. The V gene end was trimmed by 2 bases and the J gene end by 7 bases; junction bases not matched to a gene: 11. Germline CDR1 is DFQATT and CDR2 is SNEGSKA (reference sequence). The CDR3 is 17 residues long. The CDR3 DNA sequence: TGCAGTGCTAGACAGACTAGCGGGGGGCCAACTTGGAATGAGCAGTTCTTC. It codes for CSARQTSGGPTWNEQFF.

This clonotype occurred many times. The V gene is TRBV29-1, the J gene TRBJ2-3; 7 bases line up with TRBD2. V was pared by 3 bases and J by 2 bases, with 14 bases of the junction left unmatched. The CDR3 contains 17 residues. Germline CDR1 and CDR2: SQVTM and ANQGSEA. This chain's CDR3 is CSVDAGLGALTTDTQYF. Written as DNA, the CDR3 is TGCAGCGTTGATGCTGGACTAGGAGCCCTTACCACAGATACGCAGTATTTT.

This clonotype was picked up a small number of times. This CDR3 reads CASSLQTGLLEQYF. CDR3 bases: TGCGCCAGCAGCTTGCAAACAGGGCTCCTCGAGCAGTACTTC. The V call is TRBV5-1, the J call TRBJ2-7, with D possibly matching TRBD1 (6 bases). The V end lost 1 base, the J end lost 6 bases, and 14 bases lay between the germline ends. The CDR3 has 14 amino acids. Germline values: CDR1 SGHRS, CDR2 YFSETQ.

The chain employs TRBV27 and TRBJ1-6; maybe TRBD1 (5 bases). V was shortened by 0 bases and J by 6 bases, with 18 bases between the two germline ends. This CDR3 spans 18 amino acids. Germline CDR1 reads MNHEY; CDR2 reads SMNVEV (reference sequence). CDR3 loop: CASSLSQPRGAFNSPLHF. The DNA for the CDR3 is TGTGCCAGCAGTTTATCTCAACCGCGCGGGGCCTTTAATTCACCCCTCCACTTT.

The rearrangement uses TRBV7-6 and TRBJ1-1, with D unresolved. V shed 2 bases and J shed 3 bases, with 13 bases lying between them. The CDR3 has 15 residues. Per the germline V gene, CDR1 is SGHVS and CDR2 is FNYEAQ. CDR3: CASSLSTFGDTEAFF. The CDR3 bases are TGTGCCAGCAGCTTAAGTACGTTTGGGGACACTGAAGCTTTCTTT.

This clonotype showed up just a few times. V is TRBV30 and J is TRBJ1-5; D remains ambiguous. The CDR3 sequence is 14 residues long. Looked up from germline, CDR1 is GTSNPN and CDR2 is SVGIG (reference sequence). The V end was cut by 1 base, the J end by 5 bases, with 12 bases between. The CDR3 region has the DNA TGTGCCTGGAGTGCCGAGAGGGTAGATCAGCCCCAGCATTTT. Protein sequence: CAWSAERVDQPQHF.

This clonotype was seen a handful of times. The chain carries TRBV5-6 and TRBJ2-2; D gene ambiguous. Germline CDR1 is SGHDT and CDR2 is YYEEEE. Deletions cut 8 bases from V and 4 bases from J, with 21 bases between. The CDR3 has 16 amino acids. Written as DNA, the CDR3 is TGTGCCAGTCAATTAAACTCCTTCTTTGGCACCGGGGAGCTGTTTTTT. This gives the protein CASQLNSFFGTGELFF. The full variable domain, in which reference TRBV5-6 and TRBJ2-2 provide the parts outside the CDR3, is DAGVTQSPTHLIKTRGQQVTLRCSPKSGHDTVSWYQQALGQGPQFIFQYYEEEERQRGNFPDRFSGHQFPNYSSELNVNALLLGDSALYLCASQLNSFFGTGELFFGEGSRLTVL.

This clonotype was recorded at least ten times. CDR3 protein: CSAGVRTGAKNIQYF. The CDR3 DNA sequence: TGCAGTGCGGGCGTCCGGACAGGAGCCAAAAACATTCAGTACTTC. The V and J genes are TRBV20-1 and TRBJ2-4, with 7 bases fitting TRBD1. The germline gives CDR1 DFQATT, CDR2 SNEGSKA (reference sequence). J gave up 0 bases and V 6 bases, and 8 bases lay outside the gene matches. CDR3 size: 15 residues.

This clonotype was recorded at least ten times. J is TRBJ2-1 and V is TRBV12-3 or TRBV12-4; 8 positions match TRBD2. The CDR3 has 15 residues. The V and J ends lost 3 bases and 7 bases, in that order; junction bases with no gene match: 8. The CDR3 DNA is TGTGCCAGCAGTTTGTTAGCGGGGACTGGAAATGAGCAGTTCTTC. It encodes CASSLLAGTGNEQFF.

The CDR3 reads CASSWDGFLAEYEQYF. The CDR3 region has the DNA TGTGCCAGCAGTTGGGACGGTTTTCTAGCTGAGTACGAGCAGTACTTC. The rearrangement links TRBV27 to TRBJ2-7; D is possibly TRBD1 or TRBD2 (5 bases each). The germline CDR1 and CDR2 sequences are MNHEY and SMNVEV (reference sequence). The V end was cut by 4 bases, the J end by 4 bases, with 20 bases between. This CDR3 region has 16 residues.

This clonotype was observed at least ten times. The rearrangement uses TRBV6-1 and TRBJ2-7; 10 positions match TRBD1. Germline V CDR1 and CDR2: MNHNS, SASEGT. J gave up 0 bases and V 4 bases, and 6 bases lay outside the gene matches. The CDR3 has 16 amino acids. The CDR3 here is CASSVGGTGASYEQYF. The CDR3 DNA is TGTGCCAGCAGTGTAGGCGGGACAGGGGCCTCCTACGAGCAGTACTTC.